This T cell receptor (beta chain) came from a study of CXCR3-negative and CXCR3-positive naive CD8 T cells. Study outcomes and limitations: Naive cells with CXCR3 showed TRB CDR3s that were more hydrophobic than those in CXCR3-negative naive cells.

Triplicate sorting captured about 300,000 cells each from every CD8+ T cell subset. Germline V gives CDR1 SEHNR, CDR2 FQNEAQ (reference sequence). The CDR3 spans 13 residues. Points on this clonotype: The antigen is undetermined.

Each TRB cDNA library was prepared by 5' RACE (with UMI labels). Following a re-call of the 5' RACE reads, TCRdb has one entry per CDR3 protein and lacks DNA. Across 85,000 to 130,000 distinct CDR3 sequences, the top ten clones capture more than 0.3% of the sample. The chain couples TRBV7-9 to TRBJ2-1; the TCRdb call, TRBD2, lacks DNA for checking. The specimen was naive CXCR3+ CD8+ T cells from blood. Subset meaning: CD45RO-CCR7+CD27+CD95- naive CD8+ T cells expressing CXCR3 (TNR3+). The receptor's source is a human donor in good health. Some clones in this sample may be carry-over from other donors' samples. The CDR3 sequence: CARREFNGNEQFF.